The clone carrying this T cell receptor beta chain was picked up one time. Antigen: not known. Profiled with immunoSEQ multiplex PCR; TCRdb holds only in-frame clones, not every one. The sample has some 41,000 clones, 80% to 90% seen once. The data are from a study of OX40 agonist ivuxolimab in advanced cancers. Across the study: From 23 to 79 years was the age range, with a mean of about 56 years, and around 84% were male.

The CDR3 covers 13 residues. V shed 4 bases, J shed 4 bases, and the junction held 3 bases outside the gene matches. CDR1 is ENHRY and CDR2 is SYGVKD in the germline V gene. General observations from the study: Low normalized clonal expansion also occurred in some nonresponding patients.

Here the sequenced sample was CD4+ or CD8+ T cells sorted from blood, taken in a trial of the OX40 agonist ivuxolimab. The V call is TRBV10-3, the J call TRBJ1-2, with 7 positions matching TRBD1. This sequence was found in an adult with an advanced solid tumor such as melanoma, head and neck, liver or kidney cancer. CDR3 sequence reads: CAISGGQVYGYTF. CDR3 nucleotide sequence: TGTGCCATCAGTGGCGGACAGGTCTATGGCTACACCTTC.